This T cell receptor beta chain was recovered during a study of T cell responses to AZD1222 COVID-19 vaccine. Broader study findings: Sampling that yielded the repertoires occurred only after the peak T cell response.

Germline-derived CDR1 and CDR2 are LNHDA and SQIVND (reference sequence). CDR3 length equals 15 residues. Trimming cost V 6 bases and J 9 bases, with 23 bases left between them. Data came from immunoSEQ multiplex PCR; TCRdb stores just in-frame clones and leaves some out. The repertoire holds about 110,000 clones, with around 87% as singletons. In regard to this clone: Its specificity is unknown.

The rearrangement links TRBV19 to TRBJ1-2; TRBD1 is a possible D gene (5 bases). The specimen comprised peripheral blood, sampled on day 0 of AZD1222 vaccination. The TCR sequence derives from an adult in good health. In DNA, the CDR3 is TGTGCCAGTAGAAAAGGCATTACAGGTTTCGAAAGCTACACCTTC. Its protein is CASRKGITGFESYTF. The variable domain in full, with the rest retrieved from reference TRBV19 and TRBJ1-2, is DGGITQSPKYLFRKEGQNVTLSCEQNLNHDAMYWYRQDPGQGLRLIYYSQIVNDFQKGDIAEGYSVSREKKESFPLTVTSAQKNPTAFYLCASRKGITGFESYTFGSGTRLTVV.